Reported below is one TCR beta chain. The data originate from a study of T cells expressing NK-cell markers. Germline CDR1 is SGHRS and CDR2 is YFSETQ. This CDR3 has 19 amino acids. TCRdb re-called the 5' RACE reads and shows each CDR3 protein once, DNA omitted. This sample's table has a few hundred thousand distinct CDR3 sequences. This chain connects TRBV5-1 to TRBJ2-5; there is no DNA to check the TCRdb D call of TRBD2. Sequences were obtained from blood T cells: a sorted CD56 or NKG2C T cell subset, CD4+ or CD8+ T cells, or bulk PBMC T cells (not recorded which). The receptor's source is a man aged 18 to 69 in good health. This chain's CDR3 is CASSRNAGTSGGGQETQYF.